This T cell receptor beta chain stems from a study of shared T cell receptors in the human thymus. Germline CDR1 ENHRY, CDR2 SYGVKD. V shed 9 bases, J shed 4 bases, and the junction held 5 bases outside the gene matches. The CDR3 consists of 13 residues. The table came from immunoSEQ multiplex PCR; TCRdb's copy has only in-frame clones and leaves some out. The sample contains about 610,000 clones, approximately 88% of which appear only once. A further study also used this sample, focusing on human thymus T cells. That source adds: The donors were infants in Finland with congenital heart defects, otherwise immunologically healthy. Corrective cardiac operations yielded the resected thymus tissue. Seemingly biased V and J gene usage marked thymic and blood repertoires. What related research reported was that thymic repertoires overlapped highly among unrelated individuals.

The chain carries TRBV10-3 and TRBJ2-3, with 9 nucleotides matching TRBD2. The TCR sequence derives from a boy younger than two with a congenital heart defect. The sample was thymocytes. The CDR3 nucleotides read TGTGCCATTAGCGGGAGAGTGGCAGATACGCAGTATTTT. It codes for CAISGRVADTQYF.